This entry lists 27 T cell receptor beta chains sequenced from one sample in a study of T-cell memory formation after mild COVID-19. TCRdb called the 5' RACE reads again in MiXCR, with one record for every CDR3 protein. In the table there are almost 350,000 distinct CDR3 sequences, roughly 20% of which are singletons. Sequencing input: PBMCs or a T cell subset sorted from them (not recorded which). Receptor source: a young man who had mild COVID-19 (a few samples of this study predate the infection). Cell type and time point are not known.

This clonotype has a handful of counts. CDR3 sequence reads: CAISEPDSNSGNTIYF. CDR3 bases: TGTGCCATCAGTGAACCGGACAGTAACTCTGGAAACACCATATATTTT. The chain links TRBV10-3 to TRBJ1-3; maybe TRBD1 (6 bases). The germline V gene has CDR1 ENHRY and CDR2 SYGVKD. CDR3 length: 16 amino acids. Trimming removed 3 bases at V and 0 bases at J, with 12 bases between.

Many counts were recorded for this clonotype. The chain recombines TRBV9 with TRBJ2-1, with 8 bases aligning to TRBD1. V lost 3 bases to trimming and J lost 9 bases; unmatched junction nucleotides: 11. The germline CDR1 and CDR2 sequences are SGDLS and YYNGEE. CDR3 size: 15 residues. Here the CDR3 reads CASSGLATGGGEQFF. CDR3 DNA: TGTGCCAGCAGCGGTCTTGCTACAGGGGGTGGTGAGCAGTTCTTC.

The genes are TRBV10-3 and TRBJ2-1; 8 bases line up with TRBD2. The CDR3 extends over 15 amino acids. With 6 bases clipped from V and 6 bases from J, the junction kept 10 bases outside the gene matches. CDR1 is ENHRY, CDR2 SYGVKD, per germline. The CDR3 region is CAISPGRGVTNEQFF. The CDR3 DNA reads TGTGCCATCAGCCCCGGGCGGGGGGTAACCAATGAGCAGTTCTTC.

V is TRBV20-1 and J is TRBJ2-5, with D perhaps assigned TRBD1 or TRBD2 (6 bases each). The CDR3 contains 13 residues. Trimming stripped 5 bases from V and 1 base from J, with 11 bases between. Germline V lookup: CDR1 DFQATT, CDR2 SNEGSKA (reference sequence). Here the CDR3 reads CSAGTGAQETQYF. The CDR3 bases are TGCAGTGCTGGAACGGGGGCCCAAGAGACCCAGTACTTC.

A few counts support this clonotype. The V and J genes are TRBV7-3 and TRBJ1-1; D perhaps matches TRBD1 (6 bases). Germline V lookup: CDR1 SGHTA, CDR2 FQGTGA. The V end lost 3 bases, the J end lost 8 bases, and 13 bases lay between the germline ends. The CDR3 contains 13 residues. The CDR3 loop reads CASSLNPTGEAFF. The CDR3 DNA reads TGTGCCAGCAGCTTGAACCCAACAGGGGAAGCTTTCTTT.

The rearrangement uses TRBV19 and TRBJ2-3; 8 bases are a match to TRBD1. The V and J ends lost 3 bases and 1 base, in that order; junction bases with no gene match: 3. CDR3 length: 15 amino acids. From germline, CDR1 is LNHDA and CDR2 SQIVND (reference sequence). CDR3 sequence (DNA): TGTGCCAGTAGTATTACGGGACAGGGCACAGATACGCAGTATTTT. Its protein product is CASSITGQGTDTQYF.

The CDR3 DNA is TGTGCCAGAAGCCCCGGACAACTTAATTCACCCCTCCACTTT. Its translation: CARSPGQLNSPLHF. The V and J genes are TRBV7-2 and TRBJ1-6; a weak D match, TRBD1 (5 bases). The CDR3 spans 14 residues. V was shortened by 9 bases and J by 6 bases, with 15 bases between the two germline ends. The V gene's germline CDR1 is SGHTA and CDR2 FQGNSA.

The rearrangement joins TRBV28 to TRBJ2-7; 10 bases are shared with TRBD1. The V gene's germline CDR1 is MDHEN and CDR2 SYDVKM. The V segment lost 5 bases and the J segment 8 bases; nucleotides outside the gene matches: 12. This CDR3 has 15 residues. The CDR3 loop reads CASSGRLGTGVQQYV. DNA for the CDR3: TGTGCCAGCAGTGGACGCCTTGGGACAGGGGTACAGCAGTACGTC.

This sequence joins TRBV20-1 and TRBJ2-4; D remains ambiguous. V lost 3 bases and J lost 0, with 15 bases in between. This CDR3 comprises 16 residues. Germline V gives CDR1 DFQATT, CDR2 SNEGSKA (reference sequence). The CDR3 is CSASPPGKGAKNIQYF. The CDR3 region has the DNA TGCAGTGCTAGCCCCCCTGGTAAGGGAGCCAAAAACATTCAGTACTTC.

The rearrangement uses TRBV6-8 and TRBJ2-7; TRBD1 might be the D (5 bases). V was shortened by 6 bases and J by 5 bases, with 14 bases between the two germline ends. Germline CDR1 MNHGY, CDR2 SAAAGT. The length of the CDR3 is 13 residues. Here the CDR3 DNA reads TGTGCCAGCAGCCTACAGGAATTCAACGAGCAGTACTTC. Protein sequence: CASSLQEFNEQYF.

This clonotype was seen a handful of times. V is TRBV5-1 and J is TRBJ2-7; TRBD1 or TRBD2 may be the D gene (6 bases each). CDR1 is SGHRS and CDR2 is YFSETQ in the germline V gene. Trimming took off 0 bases at V and 3 bases at J, with 22 bases between the two ends. The CDR3 has 18 residues. The CDR3 sequence: CASSLGPAQGGWDYEQYV. The DNA for the CDR3 is TGCGCCAGCAGCTTGGGACCAGCACAGGGAGGATGGGACTACGAGCAGTACGTC.

The chain is built from TRBV28 and TRBJ2-7; 11 positions agree with TRBD2. The CDR3 length is 15 residues. Per germline, CDR1 MDHEN and CDR2 SYDVKM. The junction had 6 bases not matched to a gene; V was cut back by 6 bases and J by 2 bases. CDR3 region: CASSIIAGGAYEQYV. DNA for the CDR3: TGTGCCAGCAGCATCATAGCGGGGGGGGCCTACGAGCAGTACGTC.

In this sample, this clonotype turned up a few times. The chain couples TRBV5-1 to TRBJ1-2; the match to TRBD1 covers 8 bases. Germline lookup yields CDR1 SGHRS and CDR2 YFSETQ. V lost 4 bases to trimming and J lost 3 bases; unmatched junction nucleotides: 5. The CDR3 is 14 residues long. The CDR3 bases are TGCGCCAGCAGCCAAACGACAGGGGACTATGGCTACACCTTC. It codes for CASSQTTGDYGYTF.

The chain is built from TRBV10-2 and TRBJ2-7; 8 positions match TRBD2. This CDR3 spans 15 amino acids. J was trimmed by 1 base and V by 6 bases; bases with no gene match: 8. Germline V gene sequence: CDR1 WSHSY, CDR2 SAAADI. The CDR3 sequence: CASSRPGLASYEQYF. The CDR3, as DNA: TGCGCCAGCAGCCGACCCGGACTAGCATCCTACGAGCAGTACTTC.

This clonotype was detected ten times or more. The V gene is TRBV3-1, the J gene TRBJ2-5; D is unclear. Germline CDR1 reads LGHDT; CDR2 reads YNNKEL (reference sequence). This CDR3 contains 12 residues. V lost 1 base to trimming and J lost 5 bases, with 5 bases between them. The CDR3 sequence: CASSQVRETQYF. CDR3 in DNA: TGTGCCAGCAGCCAAGTCAGGGAGACCCAGTACTTC.

V gene TRBV12-3 or TRBV12-4 combines with J gene TRBJ1-2; D possibly corresponds to TRBD1 (6 bases). V was cut by 10 bases and J by 4 bases, with 13 bases left in between. The length of the CDR3 is 12 residues. Here the CDR3 DNA reads TGTGCCACTAAGGGGGGCTTCTATGGCTACACCTTC. Protein sequence: CATKGGFYGYTF.

The V call is TRBV6-5, the J call TRBJ2-2, with 8 nucleotides matching TRBD2. The CDR3 is 16 residues long. V was clipped by 5 bases and J by 1 base; unmatched bases: 6. The V gene's germline CDR1 is MNHEY and CDR2 SVGAGI. The CDR3 nucleotides read TGTGCCAGCAGTCCCTTTGCGGGGGGGAACACCGGGGAGCTGTTTTTT. Translating gives CASSPFAGGNTGELFF.

This clonotype has only one observation. The V call is TRBV4-3, the J call TRBJ2-2; 7 bases match TRBD2. Trimming removed 4 bases from V and 7 bases from J; junction bases left unmatched: 12. The CDR3 sequence is 16 residues long. Looked up from germline, CDR1 is LGHNA and CDR2 is YSLEER. The CDR3 sequence is CASSPTGTMDFGELFF. The CDR3 DNA sequence: TGCGCCAGCAGCCCGACCGGGACTATGGACTTCGGGGAGCTGTTTTTT.

The sample holds a few counts of this clonotype. V usage is TRBV20-1 and J usage is TRBJ2-3; TRBD2 is a possible D gene (5 bases). CDR1 DFQATT and CDR2 SNEGSKA come from the germline V gene (reference sequence). Trimming took off 3 bases at V and 1 base at J, with 14 bases between the two ends. The CDR3 runs to 15 residues. CDR3 sequence (DNA): TGCAGTGCTAGGACTCCGGGATTACGCACAGATACGCAGTATTTT. The encoded protein is CSARTPGLRTDTQYF.

This chain connects TRBV5-1 to TRBJ1-2; TRBD1 matches at 7 bases. Germline V CDR1 and CDR2: SGHRS, YFSETQ. The CDR3 covers 15 residues. J lost 3 bases, V lost 0 bases, and 5 bases had no gene match. The CDR3 is CASSLGWQGDYGYTF. DNA for the CDR3: TGCGCCAGCAGCTTGGGATGGCAGGGGGACTATGGCTACACCTTC.

The chain joins TRBV6-5 to TRBJ2-3, with 8 bases identical to TRBD1. This CDR3 is built from 15 residues. Per germline, CDR1 MNHEY and CDR2 SVGAGI. J gave up 2 bases and V 6 bases, and 7 bases lay outside the gene matches. CDR3: CASSLQTGDTDTQYF. Here the CDR3 DNA reads TGTGCCAGCAGCTTACAGACAGGGGACACAGATACGCAGTATTTT.

The J gene is TRBJ1-6, the V gene TRBV20-1, with a possible D match to TRBD1 (5 bases). Trimming removed 6 bases at V and 12 bases at J, with 18 bases between. CDR1 and CDR2 (germline): DFQATT, SNEGSKA (reference sequence). There are 13 residues in the CDR3. CDR3 in DNA: TGCAGTGCGCACCGGGGGGTTCGGTTACCCCTCCACTTT. Translation: CSAHRGVRLPLHF.

This clonotype has a handful of counts. In DNA form, the CDR3 reads TGTGCCAGCAGCCTAACGACGGCGGCCACCGGGGAGCTGTTTTTT. Translation gives CASSLTTAATGELFF. This chain connects TRBV4-2 to TRBJ2-2, with D unclear. V lost 4 bases and J lost 4, with 13 bases in between. Germline CDR1 and CDR2: LGHNA and YNFKEQ. The CDR3 length is 15 residues.

The chain is built from TRBV5-6 and TRBJ2-3; the D is unclear. CDR1 is SGHDT, CDR2 YYEEEE, per germline. This CDR3 has 14 amino acids. With 2 bases removed from V and 4 bases from J, the gap between germline ends came to 11 bases. The chain's CDR3 is CASSFQSTPDTQYF. The CDR3 region has the DNA TGTGCCAGCAGCTTTCAGTCTACCCCAGATACGCAGTATTTT.

A few counts support this clonotype. The chain recombines TRBV11-2 with TRBJ2-5; D is unclear. CDR3 length equals 13 residues. Trimming took 3 bases from V and 2 from J, leaving 7 bases between them. CDR1 and CDR2 (germline): SGHAT, FQNNGV. CDR3 sequence: CASSFGNQETQYF. The CDR3 DNA is TGTGCCAGCAGCTTTGGGAATCAAGAGACCCAGTACTTC.

The chain carries TRBV9 and TRBJ2-3; weak D call: TRBD2 (5 bases). Germline CDR1 reads SGDLS; CDR2 reads YYNGEE. The V end lost 3 bases, the J end lost 6 bases, and 14 bases lay between the germline ends. There are 14 residues in the CDR3. CDR3 in DNA: TGTGCCAGCAGCGCGTCGGGTTGGGAGGATACGCAGTATTTT. It codes for CASSASGWEDTQYF.

In this sample, this clonotype turned up a few times. V usage is TRBV7-6 and J usage is TRBJ2-2; TRBD1 matches 9 bases. V lost 6 bases, J lost 8 bases, and 7 bases stayed unmatched. CDR3 length: 14 amino acids. Germline values: CDR1 SGHVS, CDR2 FNYEAQ. CDR3 residues: CASRTQGAWGELFF. The CDR3 nucleotides are TGTGCCAGCAGAACACAGGGGGCGTGGGGGGAGCTGTTTTTT.